This T cell receptor (beta chain) originates from a study of cytomegalovirus exposure and HLA in healthy donors. Study-wide results and caveats: Later on, analysis showed that most CMV-associated TCR beta chains appeared to be HLA-restricted.

Use of 60 Vbeta and 13 Jbeta primers characterized the PCR. Repertoires were generated with immunoSEQ multiplex PCR, while TCRdb's copy carries only in-frame clones and drops some. Of 100,000 to 150,000 clones in the sample, 83% were seen once. Germline V gene data show CDR1 as SQVTM and CDR2 as ANQGSEA. The CDR3 loop spans 15 amino acids. V trimming: 6 bases; J trimming: 0 bases; junction bases outside the gene matches: 8. As for this clone: Its specificity is unknown.

The source is a girl aged 2 to 10 in good health and CMV-seronegative. The chain employs TRBV29-1 and TRBJ2-3; 8 nucleotides agree with TRBD2. Sequencing used PBMCs. The CDR3 region has the DNA TGCAGCGTACGTCTAGCGGGTGCTAGCACAGATACGCAGTATTTT. Its translation: CSVRLAGASTDTQYF.